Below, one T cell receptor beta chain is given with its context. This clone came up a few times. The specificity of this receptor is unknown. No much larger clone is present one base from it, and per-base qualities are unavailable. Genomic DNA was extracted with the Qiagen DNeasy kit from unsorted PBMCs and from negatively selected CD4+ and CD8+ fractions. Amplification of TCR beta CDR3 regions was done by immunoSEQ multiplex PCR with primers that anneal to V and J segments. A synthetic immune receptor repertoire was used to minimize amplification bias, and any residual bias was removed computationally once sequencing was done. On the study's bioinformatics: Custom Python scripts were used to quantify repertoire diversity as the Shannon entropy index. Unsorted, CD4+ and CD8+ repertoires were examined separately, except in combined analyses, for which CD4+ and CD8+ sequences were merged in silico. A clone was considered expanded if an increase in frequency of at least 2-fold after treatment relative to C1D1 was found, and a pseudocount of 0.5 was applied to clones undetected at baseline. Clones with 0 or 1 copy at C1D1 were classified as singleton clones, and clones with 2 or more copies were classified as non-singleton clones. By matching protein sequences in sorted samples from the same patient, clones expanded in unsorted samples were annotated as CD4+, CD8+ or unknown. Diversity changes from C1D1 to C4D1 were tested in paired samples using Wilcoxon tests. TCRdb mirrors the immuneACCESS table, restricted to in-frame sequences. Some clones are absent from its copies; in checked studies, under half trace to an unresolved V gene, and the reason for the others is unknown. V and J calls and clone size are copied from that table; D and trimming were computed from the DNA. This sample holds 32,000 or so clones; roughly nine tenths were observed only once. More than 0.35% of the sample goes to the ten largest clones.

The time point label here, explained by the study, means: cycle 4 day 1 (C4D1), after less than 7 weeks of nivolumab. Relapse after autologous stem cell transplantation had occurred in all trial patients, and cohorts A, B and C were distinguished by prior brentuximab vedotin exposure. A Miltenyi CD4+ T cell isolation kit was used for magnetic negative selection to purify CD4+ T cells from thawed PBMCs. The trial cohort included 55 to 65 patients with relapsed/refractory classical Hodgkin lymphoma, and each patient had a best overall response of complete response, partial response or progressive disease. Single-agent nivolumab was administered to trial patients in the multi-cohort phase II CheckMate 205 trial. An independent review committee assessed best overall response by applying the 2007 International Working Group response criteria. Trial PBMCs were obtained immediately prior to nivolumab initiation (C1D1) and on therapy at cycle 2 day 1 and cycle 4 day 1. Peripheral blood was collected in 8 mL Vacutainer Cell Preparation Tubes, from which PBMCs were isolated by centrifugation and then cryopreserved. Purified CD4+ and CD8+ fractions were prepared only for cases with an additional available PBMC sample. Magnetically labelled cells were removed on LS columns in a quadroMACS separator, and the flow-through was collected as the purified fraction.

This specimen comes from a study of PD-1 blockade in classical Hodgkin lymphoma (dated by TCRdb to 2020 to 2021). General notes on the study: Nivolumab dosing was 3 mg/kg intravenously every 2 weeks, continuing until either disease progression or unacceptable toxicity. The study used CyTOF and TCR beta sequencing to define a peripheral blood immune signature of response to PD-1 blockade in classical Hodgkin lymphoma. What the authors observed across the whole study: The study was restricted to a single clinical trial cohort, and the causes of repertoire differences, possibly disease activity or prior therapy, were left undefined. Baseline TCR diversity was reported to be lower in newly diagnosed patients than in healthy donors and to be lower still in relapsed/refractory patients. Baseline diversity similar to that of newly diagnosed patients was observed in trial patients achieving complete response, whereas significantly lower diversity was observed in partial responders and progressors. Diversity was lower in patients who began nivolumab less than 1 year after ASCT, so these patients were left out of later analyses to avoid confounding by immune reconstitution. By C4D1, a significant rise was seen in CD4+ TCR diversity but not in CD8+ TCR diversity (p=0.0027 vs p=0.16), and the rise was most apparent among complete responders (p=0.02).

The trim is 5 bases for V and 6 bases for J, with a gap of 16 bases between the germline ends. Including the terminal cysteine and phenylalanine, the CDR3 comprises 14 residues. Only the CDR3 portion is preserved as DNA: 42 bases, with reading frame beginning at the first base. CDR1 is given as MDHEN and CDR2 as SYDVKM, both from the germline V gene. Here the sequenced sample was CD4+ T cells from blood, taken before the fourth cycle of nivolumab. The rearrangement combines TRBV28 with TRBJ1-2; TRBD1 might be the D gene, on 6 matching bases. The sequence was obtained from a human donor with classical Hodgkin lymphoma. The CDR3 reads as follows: CASSGGQGKNGYTF. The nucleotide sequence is TGTGCCAGCAGTGGGGGGCAGGGGAAGAATGGCTACACCTTC.